A single TCR beta chain is shown here with its context. Its antigen is still unknown. The data derive from a study of vaccination and CD4 T cells after COVID-19. Whole-study context: The cells in question were stimulated using overlapping spike peptides derived from SARS-CoV-2, HCoV-NL63, HCoV-OC43 and HCoV-229E. A CEFX pool, an HIV-1 Nef pool, or no peptide went to control cultures.

Study-wide findings and caveats: A median of 86.3% of reactive clones, in convalescent patients, became evident only post-vaccination.

The Oncomine TCR Beta short-read assay generated sequence data from the DNA of cultured CD4+ T cells. A single record per CDR3 protein comes from TCRdb applying MiXCR to the PCR reads. The table includes tens of thousands of distinct CDR3 sequences, about 32% detected once. Time point noted: late sampling 161 to 241 days after vaccination in a few convalescent patients. Treatment reported: roughly ten-day PBMC culture with coronavirus spike peptide pools or control peptides (ViraFEST assay). Trimming cost V 1 base and J 5 bases; bases outside gene matches: 12. This CDR3 has 17 residues. Germline CDR1 reads LGHNA; CDR2 reads YNFKEQ.

Sequencing was performed on CD4+ T cells from blood, cultured in vitro, taken about 7 months after SARS-CoV-2 vaccination. The chain is built from TRBV4-2 and TRBJ2-5; 8 positions match TRBD2. The sequence derives from a human donor who had recovered from COVID-19. The CDR3 bases are TGTGCCAGCAGCCAAGTGCTTGGACTAGCTTGGGGGGAGACCCAGTACTTC. Translated, it gives CASSQVLGLAWGETQYF.